One sample yielded the 25 T cell receptor beta chains listed below, sequenced in a study of yellow fever vaccine responses in identical twins. TCRdb re-called the RT-PCR reads through MiXCR, storing one row per CDR3 protein. Of approximately 15,000 distinct CDR3 sequences detected, around 84% appear once; the ten largest clones hold about 1.8%. The starting material was T cells from blood (PBMCs), unsorted or a sorted subset (not recorded which), obtained before or after yellow fever vaccination (not recorded which). These receptors were collected from a woman aged 18-29 years who received the yellow fever vaccine.

This clonotype was counted a single time. This sequence joins TRBV11-1 and TRBJ2-4; TRBD2 agrees at 8 bases. V shed 1 base and J 7 bases; nucleotides not matched to a gene: 3. This CDR3 has 14 amino acids. Germline V lookup: CDR1 SGHAT, CDR2 FQDESV (reference sequence). The CDR3 loop reads CASSLGSGGNIQYF. CDR3 nucleotides: TGTGCCAGCAGCTTAGGAAGCGGGGGTAACATTCAGTACTTC.

This chain connects TRBV10-1 to TRBJ1-4, with D hard to call. Germline V CDR1 and CDR2: WNHNN, SYGVQD (reference sequence). The germline V and J ends were trimmed by 6 bases and 0 bases, with 11 bases remaining between them. The CDR3 sequence is 15 residues long. This CDR3 is CASRPMAATNEKLFF. CDR3 DNA: TGCGCCAGCAGACCGATGGCAGCAACTAATGAAAAACTGTTTTTT.

The chain recombines TRBV14 with TRBJ2-5, with no clear D. Per the germline V gene, CDR1 is SGHDN and CDR2 is FVKESK. This CDR3 contains 13 residues. Trimming stripped 0 bases from V and 4 bases from J, with 6 bases between. CDR3 loop: CASSQDLRETQYF. Written as DNA, the CDR3 is TGTGCCAGCAGCCAAGATCTTCGAGAGACCCAGTACTTC.

The chain links TRBV29-1 to TRBJ2-7, with 7 bases aligning to TRBD1. J was trimmed by 2 bases and V by 6 bases; bases with no gene match: 10. Germline lookup yields CDR1 SQVTM and CDR2 ANQGSEA. This CDR3 contains 14 residues. CDR3 region: CSVVPGQRTYEQYF. The DNA for the CDR3 is TGCAGCGTGGTACCGGGACAGAGGACCTACGAGCAGTACTTC.

V is TRBV5-1 and J is TRBJ2-5, with D possibly matching TRBD1 (5 bases). V was cut by 1 base and J by 5 bases, with 6 bases left in between. From germline, CDR1 is SGHRS and CDR2 YFSETQ. The CDR3 length is 12 residues. CDR3: CASSLKGETQYF. DNA for the CDR3: TGCGCCAGCAGCTTGAAGGGGGAGACCCAGTACTTC. Variable domain in full (rest from reference TRBV5-1 and TRBJ2-5): KAGVTQTPRYLIKTRGQQVTLSCSPISGHRSVSWYQQTPGQGLQFLFEYFSETQRNKGNFPGRFSGRQFSNSRSEMNVSTLELGDSALYLCASSLKGETQYFGPGTRLLVL.

The V and J genes are TRBV7-6 and TRBJ2-7, with a weak D call TRBD2 (5 bases). CDR3 size: 13 residues. In germline, CDR1 is SGHVS, CDR2 FNYEAQ. Trimming removed 1 base at V and 3 bases at J, with 7 bases between. The CDR3 nucleotides read TGTGCCAGCAGCTTAGGGGCGGGCTACGAGCAGTACTTC. Amino acid sequence: CASSLGAGYEQYF.

The chain uses TRBV18 and TRBJ2-7; D might be TRBD1 (5 bases). V lost 3 bases and J 3 bases, leaving 12 bases between the germline ends. The CDR3 has 14 amino acids. CDR1 is KGHSH and CDR2 is LQKENI in the germline V gene. The CDR3 protein is CASSPLGQGYEQYF. CDR3 DNA sequence: TGTGCCAGCTCACCGCTTGGGCAGGGCTACGAGCAGTACTTC. The full variable domain, its missing parts supplied by reference TRBV18 and TRBJ2-7, is NAGVMQNPRHLVRRRGQEARLRCSPMKGHSHVYWYRQLPEEGLKFMVYLQKENIIDESGMPKERFSAEFPKEGPSILRIQQVVRGDSAAYFCASSPLGQGYEQYFGPGTRLTVT.

The V gene is TRBV11-3, the J gene TRBJ2-6; no definite D call. Per the germline V gene, CDR1 is SGHNT and CDR2 is YENEEA. The CDR3 contains 15 residues. V was trimmed by 0 bases and J by 0 bases, leaving 3 bases between them. Written as DNA, the CDR3 is TGTGCCAGCAGCTTAGACAGCTCTGGGGCCAACGTCCTGACTTTC. It encodes CASSLDSSGANVLTF.

The chain couples TRBV12-3 or TRBV12-4 to TRBJ2-7, with unresolved D. The V end was cut by 6 bases, the J end by 2 bases, with 5 bases between. This CDR3 has 11 residues. The CDR3: CASSGTYEQYF. The CDR3 DNA sequence: TGTGCCAGCAGCGGTACCTACGAGCAGTACTTC.

The J gene is TRBJ2-7, the V gene TRBV5-1; D gene uncertain. This CDR3 is 14 amino acids long. Germline loops: CDR1 SGHRS, CDR2 YFSETQ. V lost 2 bases to trimming and J lost 1 base, with 10 bases between them. The CDR3 is CASSLGQSSYEQYF. The CDR3 nucleotides read TGCGCCAGCAGCTTAGGGCAGTCTTCCTACGAGCAGTACTTC.

This chain links TRBV7-9 with TRBJ2-7; D not certain. Germline V gives CDR1 SEHNR, CDR2 FQNEAQ (reference sequence). The CDR3 runs to 12 residues. The V gene lost 2 bases and the J gene lost 4 bases, with 6 bases spanning the gap. The DNA of the CDR3 is TGTGCCAGCAGCTTAAGTGATTACGAGCAGTACTTC. It translates to CASSLSDYEQYF.

To note about this clonotype: One end of the junction is discordant with germline, which a read error may explain. The chain has TRBV19 and TRBJ2-1; D ambiguous. CDR1 LNHDA and CDR2 SQIVND come from the germline V gene (reference sequence). This CDR3 spans 14 amino acids. The CDR3 DNA follows: TGTGCCAGTAGTCTAGACTTACATCTCAATGAGCAGTTCTTC. The encoded protein is CASSLDLHLNEQFF.

This clonotype was counted a few times. The CDR3 region is CASRLTGVITEAFF. DNA for the CDR3: TGTGCCAGCAGGCTGACAGGGGTTATCACTGAAGCTTTCTTT. V and J are TRBV6-1 and TRBJ1-1; 8 bases map to TRBD1. Germline V lookup: CDR1 MNHNS, CDR2 SASEGT. The CDR3 runs 14 residues. V shed 6 bases, J shed 4 bases, and the junction held 7 bases outside the gene matches.

The gene calls are TRBV11-2 and TRBJ2-3; weak D call: TRBD2 (5 bases). The CDR3 spans 11 residues. Germline assignment: CDR1 SGHAT and CDR2 FQNNGV. The ends were cut back, 7 bases at V and 4 bases at J, with 6 bases in the middle. In DNA, the CDR3 is TGTGCCAGCACGCGGGCAGATACGCAGTATTTT. Its translation: CASTRADTQYF.

CDR3 sequence: CSVKDRAYEQYF. The CDR3 DNA follows: TGCAGCGTCAAGGACAGAGCCTACGAGCAGTACTTC. The chain couples TRBV29-1 to TRBJ2-7; tentative D call: TRBD1 (6 bases). Germline CDR1 reads SQVTM; CDR2 reads ANQGSEA. With 6 bases removed from V and 2 bases from J, the gap between germline ends came to 11 bases. The length of the CDR3 is 12 residues.

This rearrangement joins TRBV28 to TRBJ1-2; D remains unclear. The V gene's germline CDR1 is MDHEN and CDR2 SYDVKM. V lost 6 bases and J lost 5, with 13 bases in between. There are 13 residues in the CDR3. Here the CDR3 DNA reads TGTGCCAGCAGCCCCGGCATCGGGTATGGCTACACCTTC. It translates to CASSPGIGYGYTF.

This chain uses TRBV11-3 with TRBJ2-7; D remains unclear. Germline loops: CDR1 SGHNT, CDR2 YENEEA. Trimming took off 1 base at V and 4 bases at J, with 8 bases between the two ends. The CDR3 is 13 residues long. The CDR3 is CASSLVLRYEQYF. As DNA, the CDR3 is TGTGCCAGCAGCTTAGTACTCCGTTACGAGCAGTACTTC.

The rearrangement joins TRBV23-1 to TRBJ1-5; possibly TRBD1 for D (6 bases). TRBV23-1 is assigned to the ORF class and has an uncertain function. V was clipped by 6 bases and J by 3 bases, with 21 bases between them. This CDR3 contains 17 residues. The CDR3 loop reads CASSLFQGREDNQPQHF. The CDR3 nucleotides read TGCGCCAGCAGCCTTTTTCAGGGGAGAGAGGACAATCAGCCCCAGCATTTT.

The chain carries TRBV11-1 and TRBJ2-7; TRBD1 matches 10 bases. The J segment lost 4 bases and the V segment lost 5 bases, leaving 11 bases of the junction unmatched. The CDR3 has 16 residues. Germline loops: CDR1 SGHAT, CDR2 FQDESV (reference sequence). CDR3 nucleotide sequence: TGTGCCAGCAGCCCCATGACGGGACAGGGGTGGTACGAGCAGTACTTC. Its protein product is CASSPMTGQGWYEQYF.

V gene TRBV11-2 combines with J gene TRBJ2-1; TRBD2 matches at 10 bases. The germline V gene has CDR1 SGHAT and CDR2 FQNNGV. V dropped 2 bases and J dropped 6; count of bases not matched to a gene: 10. The CDR3 runs 17 residues. CDR3 DNA sequence: TGTGCCAGCAGCTTATTTTCCCTAGCGGGAGTCACCAATGAGCAGTTCTTC. Translated, it gives CASSLFSLAGVTNEQFF.

This clonotype was seen a handful of times. In DNA, the CDR3 is TGTGCCAGCAGCTTCAGTTCCTACGAGCAGTACTTC. Encoded protein: CASSFSSYEQYF. The V gene is TRBV5-4, the J gene TRBJ2-7; D is unclear. The germline gives CDR1 SGHNT, CDR2 YYREEE (reference sequence). Trimming took 2 bases from V and 1 from J, leaving 4 bases between them. This CDR3 has 12 amino acids. The full variable domain, its missing parts supplied by reference TRBV5-4 and TRBJ2-7, is ETGVTQSPTHLIKTRGQQVTLRCSSQSGHNTVSWYQQALGQGPQFIFQYYREEENGRGNFPPRFSGLQFPNYSSELNVNALELDDSALYLCASSFSSYEQYFGPGTRLTVT.

The chain couples TRBV12-3 or TRBV12-4 to TRBJ2-5; 8 bases agree with TRBD1. After removal of 3 bases from V and 5 bases from J, the junction contained 8 bases not matched to a gene. This CDR3 is 15 amino acids long. The CDR3 coding sequence is TGTGCCAGCAGTTTCCAACGGACAGGGAGCGAGACCCAGTACTTC. Translating it yields CASSFQRTGSETQYF.

V usage is TRBV4-1 and J usage is TRBJ2-2, with D perhaps given as TRBD1 or TRBD2 (5 bases each). This CDR3 comprises 14 residues. The V gene lost 4 bases and the J gene lost 10 bases, with 16 bases spanning the gap. Germline V CDR1 and CDR2: MGHRA, YSYEKL. CDR3 coding DNA: TGCGCCAGCAGCCTAATGATCGAGGGGCCGGAGCTGTTTTTT. Translated, it gives CASSLMIEGPELFF.

Regarding this clonotype: Sequence at one end of the junction differs from germline and may be a read error. V and J are TRBV20-1 and TRBJ2-1; D gene uncertain. The CDR3 runs 13 residues. Per the germline V gene, CDR1 is DFQATT and CDR2 is SNEGSKA (reference sequence). The CDR3 sequence is CSAYPLMSNVQFF. The CDR3, as DNA: TGCAGTGCTTATCCGTTGATGAGCAATGTGCAGTTCTTC.

The V call is TRBV19, the J call TRBJ2-1; D unclear. V was trimmed by 5 bases and J by 4 bases, leaving 9 bases between them. Germline CDR1 reads LNHDA; CDR2 reads SQIVND (reference sequence). The CDR3 loop spans 13 amino acids. CDR3 amino acids: CASSVDGYNEQFF. The CDR3 bases are TGTGCCAGTAGTGTGGACGGTTACAATGAGCAGTTCTTC. Full variable domain (remainder filled in from reference TRBV19 and TRBJ2-1): DGGITQSPKYLFRKEGQNVTLSCEQNLNHDAMYWYRQDPGQGLRLIYYSQIVNDFQKGDIAEGYSVSREKKESFPLTVTSAQKNPTAFYLCASSVDGYNEQFFGPGTRLTVL.